This T cell receptor beta chain was found in a study of T cell responses to AZD1222 COVID-19 vaccine. Findings of the study overall: Researchers took repertoire samples only after the peak T cell response had come. White British ancestry dominated among donors, who included more females, and clonal diversity was possibly underestimated. Unmutated variant regions are reportedly the target of nearly half of TCRs that are spike-specific.

With respect to this clone: Its cognate antigen is unknown.

Sequencing was performed with immunoSEQ multiplex PCR; in TCRdb, only in-frame clones are kept and a portion is missing. The table lists 150,000 to 180,000 clones, roughly nine tenths of them singletons. Deletions cut 0 bases from V and 10 bases from J, with 10 bases between. CDR1 is LNHNV and CDR2 is YYDKDF in the germline V gene (reference sequence). This CDR3 is built from 14 residues. V usage is TRBV15 and J usage is TRBJ1-6; D uncertain. This sequence originates from an adult in good health. Sequenced here: peripheral blood, sampled on day 0 of MenACWY control vaccination. The CDR3 protein is CATSRDFGYSPLHF. In DNA form, the CDR3 reads TGTGCCACCAGCAGAGATTTCGGGTACTCACCCCTCCACTTT.